This TCR beta chain was sequenced for a study of blood T cell repertoires in COVID-19. Study overall: Samples of COVID-19 (acute and convalescent) were obtained from the United States, Italy and Spain. Sources were T cells, B-cell-depleted T cells, or PBMCs; the material itself was cDNA or gDNA.

Followed over time, Seattle patients had been enrolled while infection was active. The CDR3 is 13 amino acids. CDR1 is MNHEY, CDR2 SVGAGI, per germline. With 5 bases removed from V and 3 bases from J, the gap between germline ends came to 10 bases. Original handling: Nucleated cell counts were estimated from reference gene primer amplification. The repertoire was sequenced with immunoSEQ multiplex PCR; TCRdb's copy has only in-frame clones and lacks some. That table furnishes V, J and clone size, whereas the DNA furnished D and trimming. The data hold a few hundred thousand clones, with approximately 86% observed a single time.

The sequenced sample consisted of peripheral blood. The chain recombines TRBV6-5 with TRBJ1-1; D gene uncertain. This receptor was obtained from a human donor with COVID-19, enrolled during active disease. The donor label of this sample is uncertain. The CDR3 spells CASSPPGDTEAFF. DNA of the CDR3: TGTGCCAGCAGTCCACCAGGTGACACTGAAGCTTTCTTT.